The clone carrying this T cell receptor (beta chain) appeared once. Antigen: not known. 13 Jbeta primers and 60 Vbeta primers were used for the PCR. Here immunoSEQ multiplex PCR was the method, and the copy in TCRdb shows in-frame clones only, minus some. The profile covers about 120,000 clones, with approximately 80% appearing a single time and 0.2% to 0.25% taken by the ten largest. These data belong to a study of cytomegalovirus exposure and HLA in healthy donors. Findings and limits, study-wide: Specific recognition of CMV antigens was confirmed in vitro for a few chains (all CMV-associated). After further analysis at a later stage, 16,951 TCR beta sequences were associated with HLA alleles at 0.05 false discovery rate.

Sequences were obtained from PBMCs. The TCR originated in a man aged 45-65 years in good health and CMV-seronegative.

The CDR3 protein is CVTGLATEAFF. CDR3 nucleotides: TGTGTGACAGGGCTGGCCACTGAAGCTTTCTTT. The J gene is TRBJ1-1, the V gene TRBV28, with 7 bases fitting TRBD1. The CDR3 consists of 11 residues. Germline V lookup: CDR1 MDHEN, CDR2 SYDVKM.